This T cell receptor beta chain was sequenced for a study of T cell changes during pregnancy in multiple sclerosis. V gave up 1 base and J gave up 5 bases; unmatched junction bases: 6. The CDR3 loop spans 16 amino acids. The germline V gene has CDR1 LGHNA and CDR2 YSLEER. The method was immunoSEQ multiplex PCR; TCRdb's version includes in-frame clones alone and lacks a portion of them. The table records over 85,000 clones, 90% of them present only once. Sequences were derived from peripheral blood, sampled in the second trimester of pregnancy. The chain couples TRBV4-3 to TRBJ1-4, with 8 nucleotides matching TRBD1. This clonotype originated in a female donor in good health, enrolled as a control in a pregnancy study. The CDR3 bases are TGCGCCAGCAGCCAAGTGGGACAGGCCTACAATGAAAAACTGTTTTTT. Protein sequence: CASSQVGQAYNEKLFF.